The 19 T cell receptor beta chains below come from one sample, sequenced in a study of blood T cell repertoires in COVID-19. Sequenced by immunoSEQ multiplex PCR; TCRdb stores in-frame clones only, minus some. The sample lists fewer than 55,000 clones, 80% to 85% occurring once. The specimen was peripheral blood. The receptors were gathered from a woman of 80 years or more with COVID-19, enrolled during active disease.

This sequence joins TRBV3-1 (or the pseudogene TRBV3-2) and TRBJ2-7, with D perhaps matching TRBD2 (5 bases). The CDR3 contains 14 residues. Trimming took 4 bases from V and 1 from J, leaving 11 bases between them. The germline V gene encodes CDR1 LGHDT and CDR2 YNNKEL (reference sequence). The CDR3 reads CASSRGRNSYEQYF. The CDR3 bases are TGTGCCAGCAGCCGAGGGAGAAATTCCTACGAGCAGTACTTC.

The chain couples TRBV9 to TRBJ1-2; 9 bases map to TRBD1. The V and J ends lost 0 bases and 7 bases, in that order; junction bases with no gene match: 4. The germline gives CDR1 SGDLS, CDR2 YYNGEE. This CDR3 has 14 residues. CDR3 coding DNA: TGTGCCAGCAGCGTAGGACAGGGGGACCTTGGCTACACCTTC. Its protein is CASSVGQGDLGYTF.

This sequence joins TRBV7-8 and TRBJ1-5; D possibly corresponds to TRBD1 (5 bases). The V end was cut by 1 base, the J end by 2 bases, with 9 bases between. This CDR3 spans 15 amino acids. Germline V CDR1 and CDR2: SGHVS, FQNEAQ. The CDR3 region has the DNA TGTGCCAGCAGCTTAGAGGGGTTCGGCAATCAGCCCCAGCATTTT. This gives the protein CASSLEGFGNQPQHF.

J is TRBJ2-5 and V is TRBV5-4; 15 nucleotides match TRBD2. Germline loops: CDR1 SGHNT, CDR2 YYREEE (reference sequence). The V and J ends lost 4 bases and 4 bases, in that order; junction bases with no gene match: 8. This CDR3 contains 17 residues. In DNA form, the CDR3 reads TGTGCCAGCAGCCCACCCGGACTAGCGGGAGGGCGAGAGACCCAGTACTTC. Translation gives CASSPPGLAGGRETQYF.

The chain couples TRBV5-1 to TRBJ2-5; 7 positions match TRBD2. This CDR3 contains 15 residues. V shed 4 bases, J shed 5 bases, and the junction held 11 bases outside the gene matches. Germline loops: CDR1 SGHRS, CDR2 YFSETQ. This CDR3 reads CASSQGGTKVETQYF. CDR3 DNA: TGCGCCAGCAGCCAAGGTGGGACTAAAGTGGAGACCCAGTACTTC.

The chain carries TRBV3-1 (or the pseudogene TRBV3-2) and TRBJ2-7, with 12 positions matching TRBD2. Trimming cost V 4 bases and J 12 bases; bases outside gene matches: 10. Germline CDR1 reads LGHDT; CDR2 reads YNNKEL (reference sequence). CDR3 length equals 14 residues. The CDR3 loop reads CASSPGLAGSSVYF. In DNA, the CDR3 is TGTGCCAGCAGCCCTGGACTAGCGGGATCGTCAGTGTACTTC.

The CDR3 coding sequence is TGTGCCACCAGCGGGGACAGGGTGGGTGAGCAGTACTTC. Protein sequence: CATSGDRVGEQYF. This sequence joins TRBV24-1 and TRBJ2-7; TRBD1 matches at 9 bases. CDR1 and CDR2 from the germline V gene are KGHDR and SFDVKD. CDR3 length: 13 amino acids. With V trimmed by 7 bases and J by 7 bases, 7 bases remained unmatched.

The chain links TRBV10-2 to TRBJ1-3; 10 positions agree with TRBD1. Germline V gives CDR1 WSHSY, CDR2 SAAADI. This CDR3 has 16 residues. V was clipped by 2 bases and J by 0 bases; unmatched bases: 1. The CDR3 sequence is CASSERTGGSGNTIYF. In DNA form, the CDR3 reads TGCGCCAGCAGTGAGCGGACAGGGGGCTCTGGAAACACCATATATTTT.

This sequence joins TRBV7-3 and TRBJ2-5; TRBD1 might be the D (5 bases). Between the trimmed V and J ends, which lost 2 bases and 5 bases, there was a span of 12 bases. Germline CDR1 SGHTA, CDR2 FQGTGA. This CDR3 is 14 amino acids long. CDR3 nucleotides: TGTGCCAGCAGCTTAGGTCAGGGAAGCGAGACCCAGTACTTC. This translates into CASSLGQGSETQYF.

This rearrangement joins TRBV19 to TRBJ1-1; D uncertain. Trimming cost V 3 bases and J 1 base, with 9 bases left between them. Germline CDR1 LNHDA, CDR2 SQIVND (reference sequence). This CDR3 comprises 14 residues. The CDR3 nucleotides are TGTGCCAGTAGTATGTGGGTAGCGAACACTGAAGCTTTCTTT. This codes for CASSMWVANTEAFF.

The V gene is TRBV18, the J gene TRBJ1-5; tentatively, D is TRBD1 (6 bases). Germline V lookup: CDR1 KGHSH, CDR2 LQKENI. Trimming stripped 4 bases from V and 6 bases from J, with 13 bases between. This CDR3 has 14 amino acids. The CDR3 DNA is TGTGCCAGCTCACGTCAAGGGGGAACTCAGCCCCAGCATTTT. It specifies CASSRQGGTQPQHF.

The chain combines TRBV19 with TRBJ2-1, with 11 bases identical to TRBD2. Trimming at V came to 5 bases and at J to 7 bases, leaving 10 bases not matched to a gene. Germline lookup yields CDR1 LNHDA and CDR2 SQIVND (reference sequence). The CDR3 runs 16 residues. CDR3 amino acids: CASSPISGRASNEQFF. In nucleotides, the CDR3 is TGTGCCAGTAGTCCTATTAGCGGGAGGGCCAGTAATGAGCAGTTCTTC.

The genes are TRBV28 and TRBJ2-6; TRBD2 matches at 9 bases. The length of the CDR3 is 16 residues. With V trimmed by 3 bases and J by 3 bases, 3 bases remained unmatched. Germline V lookup: CDR1 MDHEN, CDR2 SYDVKM. In nucleotides, the CDR3 is TGTGCCAGCAGTTTTCGCGGGAGGGTTGGGGCCAACGTCCTGACTTTC. This sequence encodes CASSFRGRVGANVLTF.

The chain carries TRBV5-1 and TRBJ2-7; D is unresolved. The V end lost 2 bases, the J end lost 0 bases, and 9 bases lay between the germline ends. Germline V gene sequence: CDR1 SGHRS, CDR2 YFSETQ. There are 14 residues in the CDR3. DNA of the CDR3: TGCGCCAGCAGCTTTACTACTTACTCCTACGAGCAGTACTTC. This gives the protein CASSFTTYSYEQYF.

V is TRBV7-9 and J is TRBJ2-7; the match to TRBD2 covers 12 bases. The CDR3 has 15 amino acids. Germline V CDR1 and CDR2: SEHNR, FQNEAQ (reference sequence). J lost 2 bases, V lost 5 bases, and 4 bases had no gene match. CDR3 protein: CASSHRTSGTYEQYF. DNA of the CDR3: TGTGCCAGCAGCCACCGGACTAGCGGGACCTACGAGCAGTACTTC.

The V call is TRBV4-1, the J call TRBJ1-3, with D hard to call. The CDR3 extends over 12 amino acids. Germline assignment: CDR1 MGHRA and CDR2 YSYEKL. The V end was cut by 3 bases, the J end by 4 bases, with 4 bases between. The CDR3 spells CASSHEGNTIYF. CDR3 bases: TGCGCCAGCAGCCATGAGGGAAACACCATATATTTT.

This clone was seen only once. J is TRBJ1-3 and V is TRBV6-1, with D unresolved. The CDR3 runs to 13 residues. The V end lost 2 bases, the J end lost 6 bases, and 8 bases lay between the germline ends. CDR1 MNHNS and CDR2 SASEGT come from the germline V gene. The CDR3 sequence: CASSETVENTIYF. For the CDR3, the DNA is TGTGCCAGCAGTGAAACGGTCGAAAACACCATATATTTT.

This clone showed up just once. The CDR3 DNA reads as TGTGCCAGCAGCCCGCCGGGACTAGCGGGAACCGGGGAGCTGTTTTTT. As protein: CASSPPGLAGTGELFF. This chain connects TRBV7-2 to TRBJ2-2; 13 nucleotides agree with TRBD2. The CDR3 covers 16 residues. Unmatched junction bases numbered 5, after V lost 5 bases and J lost 5 bases. CDR1 and CDR2 (germline): SGHTA, FQGNSA.

This clone has just a few counts. The chain recombines TRBV19 with TRBJ1-5; TRBD1 matches at 7 bases. Germline V lookup: CDR1 LNHDA, CDR2 SQIVND (reference sequence). The V segment lost 7 bases and the J segment 6 bases; nucleotides outside the gene matches: 12. The CDR3 length is 15 residues. The CDR3 DNA is TGTGCCAGTACCATAGGACAGGAGCGTCGTCAGCCCCAGCATTTT. Encoded protein: CASTIGQERRQPQHF.